This T cell receptor (beta chain) is drawn from a study of blood T cell repertoires in COVID-19 (dated by TCRdb to about 2020). The study in broad terms: The collaborator samples originated in the United States, Italy and Spain and spanned the acute and convalescent phases of COVID-19. The repertoires were released in a freely available public database meant as a resource for research on the immune response to SARS-CoV-2. Where available, HLA class I and class II types were obtained from metadata supplied by the sample provider rather than from assay-based typing. Deeply sampled blood TCRbeta repertoires from subjects exposed to, actively infected with, or recovered from COVID-19 were included in the dataset. Samples were obtained from the ongoing ImmuneRACE study (first 160 participants) and from some 1,300 subjects provided by 6 global collaborators. The prospective study material was composed of cDNA or gDNA derived from T cells, B-cell-depleted T cells, or PBMCs. A de-identified subject ID, COVID-19 status, age in years and sex were almost always included in the sample metadata. On the study overall, not on this receptor specifically: The amount of clinical and demographic metadata varied by source and participant and was provided uncurated.

The collaborating institutions used their own protocols to collect whole blood in K2EDTA tubes. For TCRbeta analysis, collaborators shipped samples as frozen whole blood, isolated PBMCs, or DNA extracted from either of those sample types. With regard to this clone: Which antigen it targets is not known. Base-call qualities are not available, and no considerably larger clone is one nucleotide away.

The immunoSEQ Assay, a bias-controlled multiplex PCR, was used to amplify TCRbeta CDR3 regions from genomic DNA. On the study's bioinformatics: Nucleated cell counts per sample were estimated from amplification of reference gene primers within the assay. To quantify the absolute abundance of each unique TCRbeta CDR3 rearrangement, sequence reads were collapsed and filtered. Productive Simpson clonality was computed per sample as the square root of Simpson's diversity index over productive rearrangements. TCRdb took over this immuneACCESS table, retaining in-frame rearrangements with V and J assigned. Such tables are incomplete; in checked studies, under half of the missing clones stem from an unresolved V gene, and the remainder is unexplained. V and J calls and clone size are copied from that table; D and trimming were computed from the DNA. The sample table lists around 260,000 clones, 88% of them with a count of one. About 0.7% of the sample belongs to the ten largest clones.

Taken from cysteine to phenylalanine, the CDR3 has 16 residues. This entry keeps only the CDR3 DNA: 48 bases, framed from base 1. V is pruned by 2 bases and J by 4 bases, leaving 6 bases of the junction without a gene match. Based on the germline V gene (reference sequence), the CDR1 and CDR2 sequences are SEHNR and FQNEAQ. The rearranged chain carries TRBV7-9 and TRBJ1-4; TRBD1 matches 8 bases in the middle. Material: peripheral blood. The source of this sequence is a human donor in a cohort sampled during active COVID-19. CDR3 reads: CASSLRFTGGNEKLFF. The DNA sequence reads TGTGCCAGCAGCTTAAGGTTCACAGGGGGTAATGAAAAACTGTTTTTT.